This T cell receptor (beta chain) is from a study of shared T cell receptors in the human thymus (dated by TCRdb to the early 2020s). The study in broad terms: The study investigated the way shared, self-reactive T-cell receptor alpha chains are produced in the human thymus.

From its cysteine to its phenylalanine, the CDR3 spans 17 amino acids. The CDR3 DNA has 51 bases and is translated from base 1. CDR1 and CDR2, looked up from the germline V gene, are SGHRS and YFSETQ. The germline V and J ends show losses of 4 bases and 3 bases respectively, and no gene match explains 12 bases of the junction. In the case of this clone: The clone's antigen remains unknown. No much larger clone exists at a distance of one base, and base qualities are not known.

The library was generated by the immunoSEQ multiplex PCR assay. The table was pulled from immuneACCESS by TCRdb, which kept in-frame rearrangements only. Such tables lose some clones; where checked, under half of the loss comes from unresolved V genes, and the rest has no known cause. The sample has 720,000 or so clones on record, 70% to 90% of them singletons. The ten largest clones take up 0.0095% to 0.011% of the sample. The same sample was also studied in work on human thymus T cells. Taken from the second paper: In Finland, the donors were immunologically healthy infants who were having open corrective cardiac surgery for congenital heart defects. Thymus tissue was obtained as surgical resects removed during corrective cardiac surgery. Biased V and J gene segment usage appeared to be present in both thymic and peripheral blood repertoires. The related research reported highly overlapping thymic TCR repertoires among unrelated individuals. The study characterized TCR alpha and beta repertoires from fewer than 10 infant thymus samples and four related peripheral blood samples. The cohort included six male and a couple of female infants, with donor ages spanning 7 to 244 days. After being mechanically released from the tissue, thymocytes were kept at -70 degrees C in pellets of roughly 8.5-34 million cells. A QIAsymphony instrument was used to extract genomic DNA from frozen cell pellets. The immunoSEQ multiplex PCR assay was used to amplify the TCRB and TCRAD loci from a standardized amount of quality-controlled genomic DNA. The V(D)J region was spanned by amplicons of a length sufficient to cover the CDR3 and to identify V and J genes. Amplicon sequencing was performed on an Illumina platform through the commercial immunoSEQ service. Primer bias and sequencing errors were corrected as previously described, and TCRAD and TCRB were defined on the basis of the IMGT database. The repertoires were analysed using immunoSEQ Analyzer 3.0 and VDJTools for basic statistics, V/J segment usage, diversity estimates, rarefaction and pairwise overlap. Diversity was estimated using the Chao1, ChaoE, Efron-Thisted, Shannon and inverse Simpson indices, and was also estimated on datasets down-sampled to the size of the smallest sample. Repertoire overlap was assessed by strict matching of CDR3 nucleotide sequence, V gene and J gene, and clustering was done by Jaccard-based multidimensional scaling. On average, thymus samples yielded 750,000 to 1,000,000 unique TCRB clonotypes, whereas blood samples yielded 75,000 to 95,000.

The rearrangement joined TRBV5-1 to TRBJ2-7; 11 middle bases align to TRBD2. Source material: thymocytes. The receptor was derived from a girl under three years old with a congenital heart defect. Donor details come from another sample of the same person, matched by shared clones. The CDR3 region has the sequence CASSPLAGGTVSYEQYF. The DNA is TGCGCCAGCAGCCCCCTAGCGGGGGGTACCGTAAGCTACGAGCAGTACTTC.